The 8 T cell receptor beta chains in this list originate from one sample, sequenced in a study of T cell changes during pregnancy in multiple sclerosis. Repertoires were generated with immunoSEQ multiplex PCR, while TCRdb's copy carries only in-frame clones and drops some. The data hold about 47,000 clones, with 80% to 95% observed a single time. Sequenced material: peripheral blood, taken in the third trimester of pregnancy. The source is a female donor with multiple sclerosis, enrolled in a pregnancy study.

This sequence joins TRBV28 and TRBJ1-5; a possible D gene is TRBD1 (5 bases). V lost 3 bases to trimming and J lost 6 bases, with 21 bases between them. This CDR3 is 17 amino acids long. Germline CDR1 MDHEN, CDR2 SYDVKM. This CDR3 reads CASSFTAVSGLVQPQHF. For the CDR3, the DNA is TGTGCCAGCAGTTTTACTGCGGTCTCAGGGCTCGTTCAGCCCCAGCATTTT. The full variable domain, completed using reference TRBV28 and TRBJ1-5, is DVKVTQSSRYLVKRTGEKVFLECVQDMDHENMFWYRQDPGLGLRLIYFSYDVKMKEKGDIPEGYSVSREKKERFSLILESASTNQTSMYLCASSFTAVSGLVQPQHFGDGTRLSIL.

This chain joins TRBV5-1 and TRBJ2-5; 13 bases are a match to TRBD2. The V gene end was trimmed by 2 bases and the J gene end by 5 bases; junction bases not matched to a gene: 12. Germline CDR1 SGHRS, CDR2 YFSETQ. CDR3 length: 18 residues. Written as DNA, the CDR3 is TGCGCCAGCAGCTTAGGACTAGCGGGAGTCGCGTTGATGGAGACCCAGTACTTC. This translates into CASSLGLAGVALMETQYF.

V and J are TRBV6-1 and TRBJ2-5; 14 nucleotides align to TRBD2. The germline CDR1 and CDR2 sequences are MNHNS and SASEGT. The junction had 7 bases not matched to a gene; V was cut back by 11 bases and J by 2 bases. CDR3 size: 15 residues. This chain's CDR3 is CASGLAGGGQETQYF. The CDR3 DNA is TGTGCCTCCGGACTAGCGGGAGGTGGGCAAGAGACCCAGTACTTC.

This rearrangement joins TRBV19 to TRBJ1-5, with unresolved D. CDR3 size: 14 residues. CDR1 is LNHDA, CDR2 SQIVND, per germline (reference sequence). The V gene lost 6 bases and the J gene lost 2 bases, with 11 bases spanning the gap. The CDR3 DNA reads as TGTGCCAGTAGCTCCGAGGGAGGCAATCAGCCCCAGCATTTT. Its protein is CASSSEGGNQPQHF.

The rearrangement joins TRBV27 to TRBJ2-3; D gene unclear. Germline CDR1 MNHEY, CDR2 SMNVEV (reference sequence). This CDR3 spans 14 amino acids. Trimming cost V 3 bases and J 3 bases, with 10 bases left between them. The CDR3 protein is CASSFLYRTDTQYF. The CDR3 DNA is TGTGCCAGCAGTTTTTTATACCGGACAGATACGCAGTATTTT.

This clone came up once. CDR3 protein: CASSSRAEGVGEQYF. The DNA for the CDR3 is TGTGCCAGCAGCTCCCGAGCGGAGGGAGTGGGCGAGCAGTACTTC. This chain connects TRBV7-9 to TRBJ2-7; D perhaps matches TRBD2 (6 bases). This CDR3 has 15 amino acids. The germline gives CDR1 SEHNR, CDR2 FQNEAQ (reference sequence). V shed 4 bases and J shed 6 bases, with 19 bases lying between them.

In its sample, this clone was seen once. The rearrangement joins TRBV29-1 to TRBJ2-2; 9 bases align to TRBD1. CDR3 size: 15 residues. V gave up 3 bases and J gave up 6 bases; unmatched junction bases: 8. Germline-derived CDR1 and CDR2 are SQVTM and ANQGSEA. The CDR3 DNA is TGCAGCGTTGAGGACAGGGGATCGGTCGCCGGGGAGCTGTTTTTT. Translating it yields CSVEDRGSVAGELFF.

This chain connects TRBV7-6 to TRBJ2-5, with D perhaps TRBD2 (5 bases). The CDR3 is 14 amino acids. Trimming stripped 3 bases from V and 1 base from J, with 9 bases between. Germline assignment: CDR1 SGHVS and CDR2 FNYEAQ. The CDR3 region has the DNA TGTGCCAGCAGCTTCATGGCGGGCCAAGAGACCCAGTACTTC. Amino acids: CASSFMAGQETQYF.